The 15 T cell receptor beta chains reported below all come from one sample, sequenced in a study of blood T cell repertoires in COVID-19. Data came from immunoSEQ multiplex PCR; TCRdb stores just in-frame clones and leaves some out. The sample records over 65,000 clones, about nine tenths being singletons. Sequenced input: peripheral blood. The receptors here all came from a woman aged 80 or older with acute or convalescent COVID-19.

The chain uses TRBV5-5 and TRBJ1-2; 7 bases are a match to TRBD1. This CDR3 contains 14 residues. Germline V CDR1 and CDR2: SGHKS, YYEKEE (reference sequence). After removal of 4 bases from V and 5 bases from J, the junction contained 8 bases not matched to a gene. CDR3 residues: CASSTGEEGYGYTF. The CDR3 DNA reads as TGTGCCAGCAGCACAGGGGAAGAGGGGTATGGCTACACCTTC.

The chain employs TRBV28 and TRBJ1-2; TRBD1 aligns across 7 bases. J lost 6 bases, V lost 6 bases, and 4 bases had no gene match. The CDR3 spans 12 residues. From germline, CDR1 is MDHEN and CDR2 SYDVKM. This chain's CDR3 is CASRRQGNGYTF. DNA for the CDR3: TGTGCCAGCAGACGACAGGGTAATGGCTACACCTTC.

The CDR3 DNA reads as TGCGCCAGCAGCTGGGGCAGCTACGAGCAGTACTTC. It codes for CASSWGSYEQYF. The rearrangement links TRBV5-1 to TRBJ2-7, with D maybe TRBD1 (5 bases). V was shortened by 3 bases and J by 3 bases, with 7 bases between the two germline ends. Germline CDR1 reads SGHRS; CDR2 reads YFSETQ. This CDR3 is 12 amino acids long.

This clone was picked up one time. The chain recombines TRBV19 with TRBJ2-3, with 13 bases that match TRBD2. V was clipped by 4 bases and J by 2 bases; unmatched bases: 12. CDR1 LNHDA and CDR2 SQIVND come from the germline V gene (reference sequence). CDR3 length equals 19 residues. The CDR3 DNA reads as TGTGCCAGTAGTACCGATAGGACTAGCGGGAGCCCCAACACAGATACGCAGTATTTT. Translating it yields CASSTDRTSGSPNTDTQYF.

V and J are TRBV6-5 and TRBJ2-7, with TRBD2 as a possible D gene (5 bases). The length of the CDR3 is 13 residues. Between the trimmed V and J ends, which lost 0 bases and 9 bases, there was a span of 12 bases. Germline CDR1 MNHEY, CDR2 SVGAGI. The CDR3 DNA follows: TGTGCCAGCAGTTACTCAGCGGAGGTTAGGCAGTACTTC. It encodes CASSYSAEVRQYF.

This rearrangement joins TRBV7-9 to TRBJ1-2; tentatively, D is TRBD1 (6 bases). CDR3 length: 15 amino acids. CDR1 and CDR2 (germline): SEHNR, FQNEAQ (reference sequence). V was trimmed by 1 base and J by 5 bases, leaving 14 bases between them. CDR3 amino acids: CASSLGPAGEYGYTF. The CDR3 region has the DNA TGTGCCAGCAGCTTAGGTCCGGCAGGGGAATATGGCTACACCTTC.

This chain joins TRBV9 and TRBJ2-2; possible D gene TRBD1, 5 bases. The CDR3 contains 15 residues. CDR1 is SGDLS, CDR2 YYNGEE, per germline. Trimming took off 3 bases at V and 5 bases at J, with 14 bases between the two ends. The CDR3 DNA sequence: TGTGCCAGCAGCGCTACCTCAGCAGGGACCGGGGAGCTGTTTTTT. Amino acids: CASSATSAGTGELFF. The full variable domain, with the rest looked up from reference TRBV9 and TRBJ2-2, is DSGVTQTPKHLITATGQRVTLRCSPRSGDLSVYWYQQSLDQGLQFLIQYYNGEERAKGNILERFSAQQFPDLHSELNLSSLELGDSALYFCASSATSAGTGELFFGEGSRLTVL.

The J gene is TRBJ1-5, the V gene TRBV7-9; D may be TRBD1 (5 bases). CDR1 and CDR2 (germline): SEHNR, FQNEAQ (reference sequence). This CDR3 is 11 amino acids long. V lost 4 bases, J lost 16 bases, and 14 bases lay in between. CDR3 DNA sequence: TGTGCCAGCAGCTCCAAAGGGGCTCCTCATTTT. Translated: CASSSKGAPHF.

The rearrangement uses TRBV29-1 and TRBJ1-1; TRBD1 aligns across 7 bases. The CDR3 has 13 residues. Losses at the gene ends were 5 bases for V and 1 base for J; bases not matched to a gene: 4. Looked up from germline, CDR1 is SQVTM and CDR2 is ANQGSEA. CDR3 region: CSVWDSPNTEAFF. The CDR3 DNA reads TGCAGCGTTTGGGACAGCCCGAACACTGAAGCTTTCTTT.

V is TRBV5-4 and J is TRBJ2-3; D is perhaps TRBD1 (6 bases). Germline lookup yields CDR1 SGHNT and CDR2 YYREEE (reference sequence). V lost 1 base and J 3 bases, leaving 6 bases between the germline ends. The CDR3 consists of 13 residues. The CDR3 nucleotides are TGTGCCAGCAGCTTGCAGGGGACAGATACGCAGTATTTT. Protein sequence: CASSLQGTDTQYF.

The V gene is TRBV24-1, the J gene TRBJ2-3; the match to TRBD1 covers 8 bases. This CDR3 is built from 15 residues. Per the germline V gene, CDR1 is KGHDR and CDR2 is SFDVKD. J lost 2 bases, V lost 4 bases, and 4 bases had no gene match. CDR3 sequence (DNA): TGTGCCACCAGTGAGAGGACAGGGCTCACAGATACGCAGTATTTT. Protein: CATSERTGLTDTQYF.

The CDR3 sequence: CASSIAGGMNTEAFF. In DNA form, the CDR3 reads TGTGCCAGTAGTATAGCCGGCGGCATGAACACTGAAGCTTTCTTT. V is TRBV19 and J is TRBJ1-1; D uncertain. CDR1 is LNHDA, CDR2 SQIVND, per germline (reference sequence). The CDR3 is 15 residues long. The V gene lost 1 base and the J gene lost 0 bases, with 9 bases spanning the gap. The variable domain in full, with the rest retrieved from reference TRBV19 and TRBJ1-1, is DGGITQSPKYLFRKEGQNVTLSCEQNLNHDAMYWYRQDPGQGLRLIYYSQIVNDFQKGDIAEGYSVSREKKESFPLTVTSAQKNPTAFYLCASSIAGGMNTEAFFGQGTRLTVV.

The chain combines TRBV2 with TRBJ2-5, with TRBD2 as a possible D gene (5 bases). The length of the CDR3 is 17 residues. V was trimmed by 0 bases and J by 1 base, leaving 15 bases between them. CDR1 is SNHLY and CDR2 is FYNNEI in the germline V gene. In DNA form, the CDR3 reads TGTGCCAGCAGTGAAGCGGTCCAGCGGAAGACCCAAGAGACCCAGTACTTC. Translation: CASSEAVQRKTQETQYF. Full variable domain (missing parts from reference TRBV2 and TRBJ2-5): EPEVTQTPSHQVTQMGQEVILRCVPISNHLYFYWYRQILGQKVEFLVSFYNNEISEKSEIFDDQFSVERPDGSNFTLKIRSTKLEDSAMYFCASSEAVQRKTQETQYFGPGTRLLVL.

This clone was counted once. This sequence joins TRBV7-9 and TRBJ2-7; tentatively, D is TRBD2 (5 bases). The V gene lost 5 bases and the J gene lost 0 bases, with 14 bases spanning the gap. Germline V gives CDR1 SEHNR, CDR2 FQNEAQ (reference sequence). This CDR3 region has 15 residues. This CDR3 reads CASSRNGGVSYEQYF. CDR3 coding DNA: TGTGCCAGCAGCCGAAACGGAGGCGTCTCCTACGAGCAGTACTTC.

V usage is TRBV18 and J usage is TRBJ2-3, with 8 bases matching TRBD1. The ends lost 6 bases at V and 4 bases at J; junction bases unmatched: 9. The CDR3 extends over 15 amino acids. Germline CDR1 reads KGHSH; CDR2 reads LQKENI. CDR3 in amino acids: CASSPTGDAADTQYF. The CDR3 DNA reads as TGTGCCAGCTCGCCGACAGGGGACGCCGCAGATACGCAGTATTTT.